Listed below are T cell receptor beta chains from one sample, sequenced in a study of blood T cell repertoires in COVID-19. Data came from immunoSEQ multiplex PCR; TCRdb stores just in-frame clones and leaves some out. The data show about 83,000 clones, with roughly nine tenths seen just once and about 15% held by the top ten. The sample was peripheral blood. Receptors originate from a woman over 75 with active or convalescent COVID-19. Each CDR3 is given with its conserved first and last residue. The D gene is left open where the match is weak. The listing skips clone size in some rows; elsewhere it reads once, few, many or a size class.

>TRBV18|NA|TRBJ2-3|NA
TGTGCCAGCTCCCGGAGACAGGACTCCACAGATACGCAGTATTTT
CASSRRQDSTDTQYF
>TRBV19|NA|TRBJ2-7|NA
TGTGCCAGTAGTATTTATTATGGTAGCTCCTACGAGCAGTACTTC
CASSIYYGSSYEQYF
>TRBV12-3/TRBV12-4|NA|TRBJ2-7|NA
TGTGCCAGCAGTTTACTCTCCTACGAGCAGTACTTC
CASSLLSYEQYF
>TRBV2|TRBD2|TRBJ2-3|NA
TGTGCCAGCAGTAGGCTAGCGGGTCTGGCAGATACGCAGTATTTT
CASSRLAGLADTQYF
>TRBV5-1|NA|TRBJ2-2|NA
TGCGCCAGCAGCTTGGCCGCTAGCCCCGGGGAGCTGTTTTTT
CASSLAASPGELFF
>TRBV30|NA|TRBJ1-1|NA
TGTGGACTTGGGACGGGACTTCTCGGGGCCACTGAAGCTTTCTTT
CGLGTGLLGATEAFF
>TRBV7-6|NA|TRBJ1-1|NA
TGTGCCAGCAGACTACTCCGGGAAGCTTTCTTT
CASRLLREAFF
>TRBV29-1|TRBD1|TRBJ1-6|few
TGCAGCGTCGGGACAGGGGGCCCAGATTCACCCCTCCACTTT
CSVGTGGPDSPLHF
>TRBV6-5|TRBD1|TRBJ2-2|NA
TGTGCCAGCAGTAGTTATGGACAGGGGGCCGGGGAGCTGTTTTTT
CASSSYGQGAGELFF
>TRBV10-3|TRBD1|TRBJ1-1|NA
TGTGCCATCAGTCAGGGACAGTCTAACACTGAAGCTTTCTTT
CAISQGQSNTEAFF
>TRBV28|TRBD1|TRBJ1-2|NA
TGTGCCAGCAGTCACGGACAGGGAGGCCTCTATGGCTACACCTTC
CASSHGQGGLYGYTF
>TRBV28|NA|TRBJ2-7|NA
TGTGCCAGCAGCCCGTACGGGACACTCTACGAGCAGTACTTC
CASSPYGTLYEQYF
>TRBV21-1|NA|TRBJ2-1|NA
TGTGCCAGCAGCAAGATGCCGGGACAGGGGGCGCGGGAGCAGTTCTTC
CASSKMPGQGAREQFF
>TRBV29-1|NA|TRBJ1-1|NA
TGCAGCGTTGCCCTTCGGAGCCCCCGCACTGAAGCTTTCTTT
CSVALRSPRTEAFF
>TRBV7-9|NA|TRBJ2-7|NA
TGTGCCAGCAGCCCCGGGTCAGCGGACTCCTACGAGCAGTACTTC
CASSPGSADSYEQYF
>TRBV28|NA|TRBJ1-1|few
TGTGCCAGCAGTAAAGTGGGGCACCCTGAAGCTTTCTTT
CASSKVGHPEAFF
>TRBV27|NA|TRBJ2-7|NA
TGTGCCAGCAGTGCCAGACTAGTAACCGAGCAGTACTTC
CASSARLVTEQYF
>TRBV9|NA|TRBJ2-3|once
TGTGCCAGCAGCGTAGACTCCCGCGGAGATACGCAGTATTTT
CASSVDSRGDTQYF
>TRBV30|NA|TRBJ2-7|NA
TGTGCCTGGAGTGTGGGGCTTTTGAGCTCCTACGAGCAGTACTTC
CAWSVGLLSSYEQYF
>TRBV28|NA|TRBJ2-7|once
TGTGCCAGCAGTTCCGCGGTCCCCGCCTACGAGCAGTACTTC
CASSSAVPAYEQYF
>TRBV28|NA|TRBJ1-1|NA
TGTGCCAGCAGGGGGGCTTTAGCTGGGAACACTGAAGCTTTCTTT
CASRGALAGNTEAFF
>TRBV30|NA|TRBJ1-2|NA
TGTGCCTGGAGTGTACGGCTCCGGGATGGCTACACCTTC
CAWSVRLRDGYTF
>TRBV2|TRBD1|TRBJ2-2|NA
TGTGCCAGCAGTACCTATGGTCCGGGACAGGGGCTTATCGGGGAGCTGTTTTTT
CASSTYGPGQGLIGELFF
>TRBV6-2/TRBV6-3|NA|TRBJ2-2|NA
TGTGCCAGCAGTTGGGACAACCGAGGGACCGGGGAGCTGTTTTTT
CASSWDNRGTGELFF
>TRBV6-5|TRBD1|TRBJ2-7|few
TGTGCCAGCAGTTACGGTGGGACAGCCTCCTACGAGCAGTACTTC
CASSYGGTASYEQYF
>TRBV9|TRBD1|TRBJ2-7|NA
TGTGCCAGCAGCGCTCGACCAGGGACAGGGGAATCGTACGAGCAGTACTTC
CASSARPGTGESYEQYF
>TRBV4-3|NA|TRBJ1-6|few
TGCGCCAGCAGCCAAGAAGCACCTACTAGTTCACCCCTCCACTTT
CASSQEAPTSSPLHF